A single TCR beta chain is shown here with its context. Its target is not known. This entry belongs to a study of cytomegalovirus exposure and HLA in healthy donors. General study results and limits: A few CMV-associated chains proved CMV antigen-specific in vitro. TCR beta V- and J-gene trimming, according to a later analysis, was linked to a missense DCLRE1C variant.

This CDR3 region has 16 residues. The germline CDR1 and CDR2 sequences are MNHNY and SVGAGI (reference sequence). Germline trimming cut 0 bases from V and 5 bases from J; bases unmatched to any gene: 4. Healthy bone marrow donors made up the donors. PCR employed 60 Vbeta and 13 Jbeta primers. Repertoires were generated with immunoSEQ multiplex PCR, while TCRdb's copy carries only in-frame clones and drops some. There are approximately 150,000 clones in the sample; about three quarters occur only once, and around 1.5% lies in the top ten. The sequenced material came from PBMCs. This chain connects TRBV6-6 to TRBJ2-1; 10 positions agree with TRBD1. This clonotype was sampled from a female donor in good health and CMV-seronegative. For the CDR3, the DNA is TGTGCCAGCAGTTACTCCGGGACAGGGGACCACAATGAGCAGTTCTTC. Encoded protein: CASSYSGTGDHNEQFF.